Here is one T cell receptor beta chain with its context. This clone's antigen is unknown. No base qualities exist here, and no much larger clone lies one base off it. This entry is derived from a study of shared clonotypes between healthy human individuals (dated by TCRdb to 2019 to 2021). Background for the entire study: A couple of women and a few men aged 18 to 49 years were included in the cohort. To estimate repertoire size and how much clonotypes are shared between individuals, the study performed deep sequencing of blood TCR repertoires from roughly five healthy adults. For each donor, three plates each were used for CD4 naive and CD4 memory, two plates were used for CD8 naive, and one plate was used for CD8 memory. Libraries were prepared and TCR repertoires were sequenced by different laboratories using diverse techniques, in order to increase sequencing depth and limit assay-specific biases. Between about 0.8 and 9.5 billion PBMCs per donor were obtained by leukapheresis. What the study reported, not specific to this receptor: Only blood was sampled, and tissue TCR repertoires likely differ from those in blood. Rarefaction of sorted-subset datasets indicated incomplete sequencing despite the large sequencing depth. Compared with non-shared clonotypes, clonotypes shared by all four sorted-subset donors had higher generation probabilities. The small number of donors limited the genetic and exposure-history diversity represented. Across several donors, about 5% of naive CD4, around 3.5% of naive CD8, about 2.3% of memory CD4, and about 0.4% of memory CD8 clonotypes were shared. Larger estimated clonotype richness was generally found for naive subsets than for memory subsets. Pairwise subsampling indicated that sequencing depth was expected to affect the degree of clonotype sharing among donors.

Using the deep immunoSEQ assay, multiplex PCR amplified TCR CDR3 regions from genomic DNA. Extracted genomic DNA from each cell subset was spread evenly across all wells of several immunoSEQ 96-well plates, with each plate serving as a replicate. For sorted subsets, roughly 200 ng of genomic DNA, equivalent to roughly 33,000 T cell genomes, went into each replicate PCR. Purified libraries were quantified with a Qubit 3.0 fluorometer, sized on a Bioanalyzer 2100, and re-quantified with the KAPA Library Quantification kit. Each immunoSEQ 96-well plate was sequenced on its own single-read 150-cycle Illumina NextSeq 550 flow cell. The published analysis was carried out like this. Because only junctional sequences without quality scores were contained in the immunoSEQ output, filtering matching that applied to full-length reads could not be performed. To assign V/J genes and CDR3, sequences were annotated against IMGT germline references using PyIR, a Python wrapper for IgBLAST v1.9. Reads with weak V/J assignments (E-value above 1e-6), missing CDR3, stop codons, out-of-frame junctions, or ambiguous translated residues were removed. V3J clonotypes were defined by identical inferred V gene, J gene, and CDR3 amino acid sequence. To compute the percentage overlap between repertoires, the number of shared unique clonotypes was divided by the size of the smaller repertoire. RTK rarefaction, the Chao1 estimator, and Recon v2.1 estimates of unobserved clonotypes were used to assess repertoire richness. Generation probabilities were computed with OLGA for all TCRbeta clonotypes obtained by the gDNA method from a handful of donors. TCRdb retrieved this table from immuneACCESS and kept in-frame rearrangements only. Not all clones are present; in checked studies, unresolved V genes account for under half, and no reason is known for the remainder. From that table come the V and J calls and clone size; the DNA was used to work out D and trimming. In all, the sample holds 300,000 to 400,000 clones, and approximately 74% of those were seen once. The ten largest clones add up to 10% of the sample.

From cysteine to phenylalanine, the CDR3 is 15 amino acids long. Only the CDR3 part of the read is kept: 45 bases, read in frame from the first base. Looking up the germline V gene yields CDR1 SGHTA and CDR2 FQGNSA. V lost 2 bases and J lost 0 bases; the stretch between them is 5 bases long. Healthy HIV-negative adults with no recently reported acute infections or vaccinations were included as donors. All donors were Caucasian adults living in Nashville, Tennessee, USA. CD4+ T cells were enriched by magnetic negative selection, after which naive cells were positively selected on CD45RA and the negative fraction was taken as the memory subset. Blood was collected by leukapheresis, and PBMCs were isolated by Ficoll-Histopaque density gradient centrifugation and then cryopreserved in liquid nitrogen vapor phase. Analytical flow cytometry was used to check the purity and quantity of each magnetically sorted T cell population. From each sorted fraction, genomic DNA was isolated and quantified by UV absorbance on a Nanodrop 2000c.

Sample: memory CD4+ T cells sorted from blood. The sample's cell subset or site label is to be understood as: CD45RA-negative fraction. This clonotype was sampled from a man aged 30-40 years in good health. Recombination linked TRBV7-2 to TRBJ2-6, with no D gene named confidently. The CDR3 in this case is CASSLQNSGANVLTF. The DNA is TGTGCCAGCAGCTTACAAAACTCTGGGGCCAACGTCCTGACTTTC.